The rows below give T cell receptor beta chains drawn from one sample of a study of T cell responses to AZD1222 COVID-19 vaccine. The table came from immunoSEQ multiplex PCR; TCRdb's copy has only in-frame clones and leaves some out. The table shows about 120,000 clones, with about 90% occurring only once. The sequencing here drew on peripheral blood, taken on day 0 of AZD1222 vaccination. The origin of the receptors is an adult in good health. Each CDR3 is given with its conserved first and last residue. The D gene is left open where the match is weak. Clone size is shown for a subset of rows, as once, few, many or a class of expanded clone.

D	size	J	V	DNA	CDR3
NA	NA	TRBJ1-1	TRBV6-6	TGTGCCAGCAGTTACTCGCCAAGACCTGAAGCTTTCTTT	CASSYSPRPEAFF
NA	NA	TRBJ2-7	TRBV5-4	TGTGCCAGCAGCTACGGAGGGCAGGGATCCCACGAGCAGTACTTC	CASSYGGQGSHEQYF
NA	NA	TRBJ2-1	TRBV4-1	TGCGCCAGCAGCCTTGCGGCTCTCAATGAGCAGTTCTTC	CASSLAALNEQFF
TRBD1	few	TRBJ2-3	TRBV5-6	TGTGCCAGCAGCAAGGACAGGGGGCTTACAGATACGCAGTATTTT	CASSKDRGLTDTQYF
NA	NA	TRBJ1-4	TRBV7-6	TGTGCCAGCAGCTTAGGGGGGTATCCTAGTGAAAAACTGTTTTTT	CASSLGGYPSEKLFF
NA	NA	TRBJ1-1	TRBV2	TGTGCCAGCAGTGGGTACGGGGGGCGGACTGAAGCTTTCTTT	CASSGYGGRTEAFF
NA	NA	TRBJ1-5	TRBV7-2	TGTGCCAGCAGCCCTCAAGGGAGCAATCAGCCCCAGCATTTT	CASSPQGSNQPQHF
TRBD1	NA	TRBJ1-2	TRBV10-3	TGTGCCATCAGTCTTGACAGGGTCTTGGATGGCTACACCTTC	CAISLDRVLDGYTF
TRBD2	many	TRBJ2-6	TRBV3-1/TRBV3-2	TGTGCCAGCAGTGAGAGGCTGCGGGAGGGCCCCTGGAGGGCCAACGTCCTGACTTTC	CASSERLREGPWRANVLTF
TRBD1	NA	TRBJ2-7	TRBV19	TGTGCCAGTAGTATAAATGGACAGGGGGGGAACGAGCAGTACTTC	CASSINGQGGNEQYF
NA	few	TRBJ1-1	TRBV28	TGTGCCAGCAGCCAGGGACAGAACACTGAAGCTTTCTTT	CASSQGQNTEAFF
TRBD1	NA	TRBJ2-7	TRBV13	TGTGCCAGCAGCTTACTCGACAGGGGGGACCTTTCAAGCTCCTACGAGCAGTACTTC	CASSLLDRGDLSSSYEQYF
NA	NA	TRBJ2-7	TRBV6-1	TGTGCCAGCAGTGAAGTTAGGGCCTCCTACGAGCAGTACTTC	CASSEVRASYEQYF
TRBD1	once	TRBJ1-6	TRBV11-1	TGTGCCAGCAGGCGGGACAGAATCAATTCACCCCTCCACTTT	CASRRDRINSPLHF
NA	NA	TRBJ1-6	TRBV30	TGTGCCCGGGACCAGAAAGGCTATAATTCACCCCTCCACTTT	CARDQKGYNSPLHF